The 16 T cell receptor beta chains listed next were all sequenced from one sample in a study of T-cell memory formation after mild COVID-19 (dated by TCRdb to the early 2020s). Library creation used 5' RACE. These reads were obtained on an Illumina NovaSeq 6000. In TCRdb, the public reads were trimmed at Q25 with fastp and aligned with MiXCR, with productive beta chains retained. A single entry per CDR3 protein holds the most common genes and DNA from its merged rows. Present in this sample are 280,000 or so distinct CDR3 sequences, 7.5% to 9.5% of which were seen just once. Less than 25% of the sample is held by the ten biggest clonotypes. The sample was PBMCs or a T cell subset sorted from them (not recorded which). All receptors come from a man in his late teens or twenties who had mild COVID-19 (a few samples of this study predate the infection). The sample titles of this study are shuffled in the database, so cell type and time point are left out; the donor was told from shared clones.

This chain's CDR3 is CASSLTPVGNQPQHF. The CDR3 DNA is TGTGCCAGCAGCTTGACCCCGGTTGGTAATCAGCCCCAGCATTTT. The J gene is TRBJ1-5, the V gene TRBV5-5, with D hard to call. V lost 1 base to trimming and J lost 4 bases, with 12 bases between them. The CDR3 covers 15 residues. Germline lookup yields CDR1 SGHKS and CDR2 YYEKEE (reference sequence).

This clonotype was detected a few times. The chain recombines TRBV12-5 with TRBJ2-3, with a possible D match to TRBD2 (6 bases). V lost 4 bases, J lost 7 bases, and 15 bases lay in between. Germline V gives CDR1 LGHNT, CDR2 FRNRAP. This CDR3 is built from 14 residues. CDR3 DNA sequence: TGTGCTAGTGGTTGGGATGTGGGGGGAAATACGCAGTATTTT. It encodes CASGWDVGGNTQYF.

The chain uses TRBV5-6 and TRBJ1-6; tentatively, D is TRBD1 (5 bases). Germline CDR1 is SGHDT and CDR2 is YYEEEE. Deletions cut 1 base from V and 9 bases from J, with 17 bases between. This CDR3 spans 16 amino acids. CDR3 DNA: TGTGCCAGCAGCTTGCGGACCGGGACTTTGGGTTCACCCCTCCACTTT. Amino acid sequence: CASSLRTGTLGSPLHF.

This clonotype was counted many times. The rearrangement joins TRBV29-1 to TRBJ1-4; the D gene is possibly TRBD1 (5 bases). Germline CDR1 SQVTM, CDR2 ANQGSEA. V shed 7 bases and J shed 7 bases, with 16 bases lying between them. The CDR3 has 13 residues. CDR3 sequence: CSAALDGGEKLFF. CDR3 DNA: TGCAGCGCCGCGTTGGACGGGGGTGAAAAACTGTTTTTT.

The sample holds many counts of this clonotype. The chain has TRBV12-3 or TRBV12-4 and TRBJ2-5; TRBD1 agrees at 7 bases. The CDR3 sequence is 13 residues long. With 3 bases clipped from V and 3 bases from J, the junction kept 1 base outside the gene matches. For the CDR3, the DNA is TGTGCCAGCAGTTTCGGGACAGAAGAGACCCAGTACTTC. The encoded protein is CASSFGTEETQYF.

The V and J genes are TRBV20-1 and TRBJ2-3; the D is unclear. CDR1 and CDR2 (germline): DFQATT, SNEGSKA (reference sequence). The CDR3 extends over 15 amino acids. V was cut by 4 bases and J by 0 bases, with 14 bases left in between. The CDR3 DNA is TGCAGTGCTAACCACGGGCATCGGAGCACAGATACGCAGTATTTT. Translating it yields CSANHGHRSTDTQYF.

The chain has TRBV6-5 and TRBJ2-3; the match to TRBD1 covers 8 bases. Germline CDR1 MNHEY, CDR2 SVGAGI. The V and J ends lost 4 bases and 7 bases, in that order; junction bases with no gene match: 7. The length of the CDR3 is 14 residues. CDR3 coding DNA: TGTGCCAGCAGTTCGCCCCAGGGGGCGAATACGCAGTATTTT. It encodes CASSSPQGANTQYF.

The chain uses TRBV9 and TRBJ2-2, with a weak D call TRBD1 (6 bases). Deletions cut 0 bases from V and 1 base from J, with 13 bases between. Looked up from germline, CDR1 is SGDLS and CDR2 is YYNGEE. This CDR3 spans 17 amino acids. CDR3 amino acids: CASSVDVGGENTGELFF. The DNA of the CDR3 is TGTGCCAGCAGCGTAGATGTTGGGGGCGAGAACACCGGGGAGCTGTTTTTT.

This clonotype was counted only a few times. The V and J genes are TRBV6-5 and TRBJ2-4; perhaps TRBD2 as D (6 bases). The CDR3 is 13 residues long. V was pared by 5 bases and J by 4 bases, with 9 bases between. The germline gives CDR1 MNHEY, CDR2 SVGAGI. DNA for the CDR3: TGTGCCAGCAGTACGGGGGATAAAAACATTCAGTACTTC. It yields the protein CASSTGDKNIQYF.

The CDR3 reads CATSDSGLRNTIYF. In DNA, the CDR3 is TGTGCCACCAGTGATAGCGGACTGCGAAACACCATATATTTT. This chain connects TRBV24-1 to TRBJ1-3; D gene unclear. Trimming stripped 3 bases from V and 5 bases from J, with 10 bases between. Germline-derived CDR1 and CDR2 are KGHDR and SFDVKD. The CDR3 extends over 14 amino acids.

This clonotype came up a few times. The chain recombines TRBV10-3 with TRBJ2-3; possibly TRBD1 for D (6 bases). This CDR3 spans 15 amino acids. Germline V gives CDR1 ENHRY, CDR2 SYGVKD. The V end was cut by 9 bases, the J end by 2 bases, with 18 bases between. Here the CDR3 reads CAIKLSDRYTDTQYF. DNA for the CDR3: TGTGCCATTAAGCTTTCGGACAGATACACAGATACGCAGTATTTT.

This clonotype was recorded a few times. The CDR3 region has the DNA TGTGCCACCAGCAGAGAGAGGAACACTGAAGCTTTCTTT. This codes for CATSRERNTEAFF. The chain links TRBV15 to TRBJ1-1; D uncertain. Germline V CDR1 and CDR2: LNHNV, YYDKDF (reference sequence). V gave up 0 bases and J gave up 1 base, with 3 bases separating them. This CDR3 is built from 13 residues.

This clonotype was picked up many times. V is TRBV3-1 and J is TRBJ2-7, with 8 bases identical to TRBD2. CDR1 LGHDT and CDR2 YNNKEL come from the germline V gene (reference sequence). Trimming cost V 4 bases and J 4 bases; bases outside gene matches: 12. This CDR3 is 16 amino acids long. CDR3 loop: CASSPPRGGSLYEQYF. CDR3 in DNA: TGTGCCAGCAGCCCCCCACGGGGGGGCTCTTTGTACGAGCAGTACTTC.

Here the CDR3 reads CASSRSTTGRFTYEQYF. CDR3 DNA sequence: TGCGCCAGCAGCCGTAGCACGACAGGGAGGTTCACCTACGAGCAGTACTTC. This sequence joins TRBV4-3 and TRBJ2-7, with a weak D call TRBD1 (7 bases). The CDR3 is made up of 17 amino acids. Deletions cut 4 bases from V and 2 bases from J, with 21 bases between. Germline assignment: CDR1 LGHNA and CDR2 YSLEER.

The genes are TRBV6-2 or TRBV6-3 and TRBJ1-1; D perhaps matches TRBD1 (5 bases). The ends were cut back, 7 bases at V and 1 base at J, with 16 bases in the middle. The CDR3 consists of 15 residues. In germline, CDR1 is MNHEY, CDR2 SVGEGT. CDR3 coding DNA: TGTGCCAGCATAAAAGTGGGGCGGAGGAACACTGAAGCTTTCTTT. This gives the protein CASIKVGRRNTEAFF.

The chain has TRBV2 and TRBJ1-5; perhaps TRBD1 as D (5 bases). V lost 3 bases and J 7 bases, leaving 13 bases between the germline ends. This CDR3 spans 14 amino acids. Per germline, CDR1 SNHLY and CDR2 FYNNEI. Written as DNA, the CDR3 is TGTGCCAGCAGTGATAATTGGGGCGGACAGCCCCAGCATTTT. Its translation: CASSDNWGGQPQHF.